This T cell receptor beta chain was recorded in a study of shared clonotypes between healthy human individuals. The authors' processing: Junction-only immunoSEQ data arrived without quality scores, meaning filtering differed. TCRdb keeps only in-frame clones here, not all; method: immunoSEQ multiplex PCR. Clonal size and the V and J genes are those of that table, whereas D and trimming came from the DNA. This sample has 650,000 to 800,000 clones; 55% to 80% occur once, and the top ten carry about 1.8%. Points from the study as a whole: Naive subsets, compared against memory subsets, generally had larger estimated richness values. Rarefaction demonstrated incomplete sorted-subset sequencing despite large depth.

This CDR3 has 14 residues. The ends lost 5 bases at V and 5 bases at J; junction bases unmatched: 7. The germline gives CDR1 MGHDK, CDR2 SYGVNS. In regard to this clone: Its antigen is currently unknown.

This sequence originates from a woman in her 30s in good health. The rearrangement joins TRBV25-1 to TRBJ2-7; TRBD1 agrees at 9 bases. The sample taken for sequencing was memory CD4+ T cells sorted from blood. The subset: CD45RA-negative fraction. DNA for the CDR3: TGTGCCAGCAGTCGAATGGGACAGGGCCACGAGCAGTACTTC. Its translation: CASSRMGQGHEQYF.